These T cell receptor beta chains were read from a single sample in a study of vaccination and CD4 T cells after COVID-19. Each CDR3 protein is one row after TCRdb ran MiXCR on the PCR reads. The sample contains just over 20,000 distinct CDR3 sequences, approximately 50% of which appear only once. No cognate antigen is known for these TCRs. Sequenced sample: CD4+ T cells from blood, cultured in vitro. The source of these receptors is a human donor who had recovered from COVID-19. Both conserved end residues are part of each CDR3. Some rows mark clone size as missing; the rest say once, few, many or name a class of expanded clone.

v_call clone_size cdr3_length cdr3_aa
TRBV28 - 17 CASSLPRTSGSTDTQYF
TRBV6-1 - 13 CASSVGQVQGQYF
TRBV11-3 - 15 CASSLEVSSYNEQFF
TRBV7-8 few 15 CASSRTTGIGYGYTF
TRBV20-1 few 15 CSARAPGQGPTEAFF
TRBV7-9 - 15 CASSLSNRHGETQYF
TRBV7-9 - 18 CASSLGGLAGGVGETQYF
TRBV29-1 - 11 CSVVLSYEQYF
TRBV5-1 - 14 CASSLENTDYGYTF
TRBV7-9 - 15 CASSAIGGRVETQYF
TRBV27 - 16 CASSSPSSGKKNIQYF
TRBV6-1 - 16 CASRPRGAPGTDTQYF
TRBV28 - 16 CASSLSGRTGANVLTF
TRBV29-1 - 13 CSVSGTDTDTQYF
TRBV20-1 - 13 CSARPGATNEQFF
TRBV2 - 13 CASAQREGAEAFF
TRBV6-1 - 12 CASSDPGDGYTF
TRBV6-4 - 16 CASRGQGATNTGELFF
TRBV20-1 - 14 CSARVSRMGNIQYF
TRBV11-3 - 12 CASSGRIETQYF
TRBV7-2 once 17 CASSLGAAGTGGRGYTF
TRBV28 - 16 CASNPPGTGTTDTQYF
TRBV7-3 few 15 CASSRDGVHADTQYF
TRBV29-1 - 17 CSVEDHGGRGMSAEAFF
TRBV6-2/TRBV6-3 - 14 CASSSPAVNQPQHF
TRBV6-1 - 15 CASGGDDRGYEKLFF
TRBV19 few 17 CASSPLAGGGLFGELFF
TRBV6-1 few 12 CASSPGPLGYTF
TRBV20-1 - 18 CSARRSWGQEGGNTEAFF
TRBV2 few 14 CASGKLQNTGELFF
TRBV2 - 15 CASSESGQSYNEQFF
TRBV6-5 - 16 CASSYSLATNTGELFF
TRBV21-1 - 11 CASSKGGEQYF
TRBV20-1 - 14 CSAPGLDGWYGYTF
TRBV20-1 - 15 CSALTRDPQMDEQYF
TRBV20-1 few 18 CSATPLAGGLHSYNEQFF
TRBV4-3 - 17 CASSQDTTGGYTGELFF
TRBV5-1 - 15 CASSVTSGFSDTQYF
TRBV12-3/TRBV12-4 - 15 CASSYGQGGTYEQYF
TRBV20-1 few 14 CSARKRGSTDTQYF
TRBV7-3 - 14 CASSAHKNTGELFF
TRBV6-4 - 14 CASSVGLSTDTQYF
TRBV6-1 once 15 CASSNRGPFDGTQYF
TRBV27 - 15 CASSFPPDRGQPLHF
TRBV7-9 - 18 CASSLWAGPAPDTGELFF